This record covers a single T cell receptor (beta chain). Its antigen is not identified. The sample belongs to a study of blood T cells in healthy people across ages. Germline values: CDR1 SGDLS, CDR2 YYNGEE. The CDR3 totals 16 residues. The study, taken as a whole, reports: More naive CD4+ cells and higher diversity were found in long-lived than in aged donors. Per million T cells, TCR beta diversity dropped roughly linearly as age increased.

A second PCR of roughly 7 to 11 cycles used a sample-barcoded 5' primer and a J-beta primer mix. Every sample returned 2.5 million or more CDR3-containing paired-end reads. TCRdb recomputed calls from the 5' RACE reads with MiXCR, one row per CDR3 protein. The data show fewer than 1,000,000 distinct CDR3 sequences, with around 45% seen just once and 15% to 20% held by the top ten. The receptor's source is a man aged 80 or over in good health. Sequenced sample: blood. The rearrangement links TRBV9 to TRBJ2-7; 8 bases are a match to TRBD2. The DNA matches TRBJ2-5 better at its end, which makes the J call doubtful. The CDR3 protein is CASSVTSGPSQETQYF. The CDR3 bases are TGTGCCAGCAGCGTCACTAGCGGACCCTCTCAAGAGACCCAGTACTTC.